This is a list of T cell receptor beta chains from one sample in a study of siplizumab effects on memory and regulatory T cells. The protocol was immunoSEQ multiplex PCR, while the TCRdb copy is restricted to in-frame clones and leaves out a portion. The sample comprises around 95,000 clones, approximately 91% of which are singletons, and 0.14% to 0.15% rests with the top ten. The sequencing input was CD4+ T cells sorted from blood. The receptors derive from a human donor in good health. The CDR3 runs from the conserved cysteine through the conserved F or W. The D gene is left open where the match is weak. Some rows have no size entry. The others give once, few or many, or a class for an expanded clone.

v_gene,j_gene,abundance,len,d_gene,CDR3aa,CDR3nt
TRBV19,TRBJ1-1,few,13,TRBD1,CASKGQENTEAFF,TGTGCGAGTAAGGGACAGGAGAACACTGAAGCTTTCTTT
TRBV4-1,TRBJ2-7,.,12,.,CASSQATGQQYF,TGCGCCAGCAGCCAAGCTACAGGGCAGCAGTACTTC
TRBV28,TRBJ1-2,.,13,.,CASSLALQSGYTF,TGTGCCAGCAGTTTAGCCCTTCAGTCTGGCTACACCTTC
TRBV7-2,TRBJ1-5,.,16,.,CASSYLPSGSGQPQHF,TGTGCCAGCAGCTACTTGCCATCAGGGTCGGGTCAGCCCCAGCATTTT
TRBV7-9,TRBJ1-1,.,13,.,CASSLQANTEAFF,TGTGCCAGCAGCTTACAGGCGAACACTGAAGCTTTCTTT
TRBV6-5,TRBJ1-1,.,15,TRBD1,CASSYSSRGDTEAFF,TGTGCCAGCAGTTACTCCTCCAGGGGGGACACTGAAGCTTTCTTT
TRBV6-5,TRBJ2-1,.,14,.,CASSSGASYNEQFF,TGTGCCAGCAGTTCCGGGGCTTCCTACAATGAGCAGTTCTTC
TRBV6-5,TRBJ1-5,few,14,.,CASSYSSHNQPQHF,TGTGCCAGCAGTTACTCTTCTCACAATCAGCCCCAGCATTTT
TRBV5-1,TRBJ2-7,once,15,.,CASSLGSTGKDEQYF,TGCGCCAGCAGCTTGGGGAGTACAGGGAAAGACGAGCAGTACTTC
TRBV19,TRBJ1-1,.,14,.,CASQLSNMDTEAFF,TGTGCCAGTCAATTGAGCAACATGGACACTGAAGCTTTCTTT
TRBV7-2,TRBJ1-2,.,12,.,CASSFNWGTGVF,TGTGCCAGCAGCTTTAACTGGGGGACGGGAGTCTTC
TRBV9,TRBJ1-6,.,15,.,CASSVGPGENSPLHF,TGTGCCAGCAGCGTAGGTCCGGGGGAAAATTCACCCCTCCACTTT
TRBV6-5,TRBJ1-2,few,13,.,CASRRGTNYGYTF,TGTGCCAGCAGACGAGGCACCAACTATGGCTACACCTTC
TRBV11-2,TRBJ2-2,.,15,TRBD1,CASSAAGGGTGELFF,TGTGCCAGCAGCGCCGCAGGGGGCGGAACCGGGGAGCTGTTTTTT
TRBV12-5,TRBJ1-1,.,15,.,CASGLVGGIKAEAFF,TGTGCTAGTGGTTTGGTTGGGGGAATTAAGGCTGAAGCTTTCTTT
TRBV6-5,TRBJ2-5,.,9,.,CASGETQYF,TGTGCCAGCGGGGAGACCCAGTACTTC
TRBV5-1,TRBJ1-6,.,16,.,CASSLEGPGYNSPLHF,TGCGCCAGCAGCTTGGAGGGGCCCGGGTATAATTCACCCCTCCACTTT
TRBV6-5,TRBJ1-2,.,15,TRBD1,CASSGGGQSNYGYTF,TGTGCCAGCAGTGGGGGGGGACAGTCTAACTATGGCTACACCTTC
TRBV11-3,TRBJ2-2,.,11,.,CASSLDGELFF,TGTGCCAGCAGCTTAGACGGGGAGCTGTTTTTT
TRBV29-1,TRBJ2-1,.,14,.,CSVEGWTAYNEQFF,TGCAGCGTTGAAGGTTGGACAGCCTACAATGAGCAGTTCTTC
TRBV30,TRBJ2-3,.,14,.,CAWSVRGGSDTQYF,TGTGCCTGGAGTGTACGAGGAGGGAGTGATACGCAGTATTTT
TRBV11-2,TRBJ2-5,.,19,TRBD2,CASTLRTSGGRTRGETQYF,TGTGCCAGCACCCTAAGGACTAGCGGGGGCCGCACTAGGGGGGAGACCCAGTACTTC
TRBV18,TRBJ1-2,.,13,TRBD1,CASSPDRGYGYTF,TGTGCCAGCTCACCAGACAGGGGCTATGGCTACACCTTC
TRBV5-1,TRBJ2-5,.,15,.,CASSLGGSNQETQYF,TGCGCCAGCAGCCTCGGGGGATCAAATCAAGAGACCCAGTACTTC
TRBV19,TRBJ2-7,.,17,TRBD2,CASSTRTSGGAIDEQYF,TGTGCCAGTAGTACCCGGACTAGCGGGGGGGCGATCGACGAGCAGTACTTC
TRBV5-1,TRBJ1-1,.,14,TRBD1,CASSGTGVNTEAFF,TGCGCCAGCAGCGGGACAGGGGTGAACACTGAAGCTTTCTTT
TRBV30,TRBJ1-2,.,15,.,CAWSAPGSQNYGYTF,TGTGCCTGGAGTGCCCCTGGGTCTCAGAACTATGGCTACACCTTC
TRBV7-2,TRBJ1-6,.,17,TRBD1,CASSRQGIVPYNSPLHF,TGTGCCAGCAGCAGACAGGGGATCGTCCCCTATAATTCACCCCTCCACTTT
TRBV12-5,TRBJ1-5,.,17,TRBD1,CASGLGTGSYSNQPQHF,TGTGCTAGTGGTTTAGGGACAGGGTCCTATAGCAATCAGCCCCAGCATTTT
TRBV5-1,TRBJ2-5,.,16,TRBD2,CASSFKAGGYQETQYF,TGCGCCAGCAGTTTCAAAGCGGGGGGATACCAAGAGACCCAGTACTTC
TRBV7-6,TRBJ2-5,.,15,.,CASSLLPGAQETQYF,TGTGCCAGCAGCTTACTCCCCGGAGCCCAAGAGACCCAGTACTTC